What follows describes a single T cell receptor beta chain. This may arise from a read error, as a much more abundant clone is one base away. These data belong to a study of tumor-infiltrating lymphocytes in primary liver carcinoma. Unsorted bulk tissue, about 19-32 mg of it, served as the source for co-extraction of RNA and DNA. Chronic HBV infection was present, with no prior treatment. Five separate regions per tumor were sampled. From around 500 ng of total RNA, TCR beta-specific cDNA was reverse-transcribed using a constant-region primer. Slightly modified ARM-PCR with three nested multiplex PCR rounds yielded TCR beta libraries. TRBV1-TRBV30 forward primers paired with a C-beta reverse primer were used in the first two PCR rounds, which ran around 10 cycles each. One entry per CDR3 protein, called by TCRdb with MiXCR from the multiplex PCR reads. This table has approximately 73,000 distinct CDR3 sequences, over 70% appearing once.

The CDR3 runs to 13 residues. In germline, CDR1 is MDHEN, CDR2 SYDVKM. The genes are TRBV28 and TRBJ1-1; perhaps TRBD1 as D (6 bases). The sequencing input was liver tumor tissue from sampling region 4. The subset denotes: tumor region T4, right-lateral pole. The receptor was derived from a woman aged 60-75 years with primary liver carcinoma and hepatitis B virus infection. The chain's CDR3 is CVSSLTRGGLAFF. CDR3 in DNA: TGTGTCAGCAGTCTGACCAGGGGAGGTTTAGCTTTCTTT. The full variable domain, rest sourced from reference TRBV28 and TRBJ1-1, is DVKVTQSSRYLVKRTGEKVFLECVQDMDHENMFWYRQDPGLGLRLIYFSYDVKMKEKGDIPEGYSVSREKKERFSLILESASTNQTSMYLCVSSLTRGGLAFFGQGTRLTVV.